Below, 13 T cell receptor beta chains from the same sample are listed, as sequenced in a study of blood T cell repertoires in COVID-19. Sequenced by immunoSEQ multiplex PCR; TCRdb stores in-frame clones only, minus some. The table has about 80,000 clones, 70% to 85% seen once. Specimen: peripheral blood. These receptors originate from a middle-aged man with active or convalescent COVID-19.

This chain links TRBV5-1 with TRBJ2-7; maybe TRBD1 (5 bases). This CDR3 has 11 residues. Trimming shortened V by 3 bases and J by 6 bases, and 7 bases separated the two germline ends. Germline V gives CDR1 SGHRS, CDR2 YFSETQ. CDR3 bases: TGCGCCAGCAGCTCCCAGGGCGAGCAGTACTTC. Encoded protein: CASSSQGEQYF. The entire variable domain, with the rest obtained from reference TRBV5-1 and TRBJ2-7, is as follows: KAGVTQTPRYLIKTRGQQVTLSCSPISGHRSVSWYQQTPGQGLQFLFEYFSETQRNKGNFPGRFSGRQFSNSRSEMNVSTLELGDSALYLCASSSQGEQYFGPGTRLTVT.

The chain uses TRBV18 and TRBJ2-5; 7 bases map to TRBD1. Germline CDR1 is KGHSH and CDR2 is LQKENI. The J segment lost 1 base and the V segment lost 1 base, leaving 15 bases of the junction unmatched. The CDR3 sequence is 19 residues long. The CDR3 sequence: CASSPRLILQTGLQETQYF. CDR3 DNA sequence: TGTGCCAGCTCACCACGTCTTATACTTCAGACAGGGCTCCAAGAGACCCAGTACTTC.

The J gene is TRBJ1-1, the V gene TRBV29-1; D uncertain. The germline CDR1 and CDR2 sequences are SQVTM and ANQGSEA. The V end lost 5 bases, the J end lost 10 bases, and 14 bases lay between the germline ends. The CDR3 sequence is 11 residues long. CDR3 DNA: TGCAGCGTTACCTCTACCGGGGTAGCTTTCTTT. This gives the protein CSVTSTGVAFF.

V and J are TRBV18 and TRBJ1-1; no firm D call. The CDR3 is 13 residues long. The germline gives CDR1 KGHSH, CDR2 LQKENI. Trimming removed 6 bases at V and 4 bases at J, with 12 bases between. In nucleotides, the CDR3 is TGTGCCAGCTCGATACAGAAGCCCACTGAAGCTTTCTTT. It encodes CASSIQKPTEAFF.

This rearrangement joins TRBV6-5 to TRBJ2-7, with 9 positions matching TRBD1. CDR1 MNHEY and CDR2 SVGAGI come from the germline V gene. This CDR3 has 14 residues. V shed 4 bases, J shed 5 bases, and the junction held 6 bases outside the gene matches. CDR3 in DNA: TGTGCCAGCAGTTTCCGGGACAGGGTCGACGAGCAGTACTTC. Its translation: CASSFRDRVDEQYF.

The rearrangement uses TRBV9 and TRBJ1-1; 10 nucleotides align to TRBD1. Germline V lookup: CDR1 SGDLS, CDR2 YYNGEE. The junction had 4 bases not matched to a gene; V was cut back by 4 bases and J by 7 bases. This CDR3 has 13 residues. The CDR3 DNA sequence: TGTGCCAGCAGCCCTAGGACAGGGGGTGAAGCTTTCTTT. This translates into CASSPRTGGEAFF.

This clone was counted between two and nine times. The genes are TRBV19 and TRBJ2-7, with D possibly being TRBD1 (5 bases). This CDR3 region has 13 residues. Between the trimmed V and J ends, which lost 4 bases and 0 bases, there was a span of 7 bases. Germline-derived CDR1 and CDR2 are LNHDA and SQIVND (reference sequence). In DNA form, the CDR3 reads TGTGCCAGTAGTACGACAGTCTCCTACGAGCAGTACTTC. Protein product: CASSTTVSYEQYF. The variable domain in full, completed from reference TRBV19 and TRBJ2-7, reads DGGITQSPKYLFRKEGQNVTLSCEQNLNHDAMYWYRQDPGQGLRLIYYSQIVNDFQKGDIAEGYSVSREKKESFPLTVTSAQKNPTAFYLCASSTTVSYEQYFGPGTRLTVT.

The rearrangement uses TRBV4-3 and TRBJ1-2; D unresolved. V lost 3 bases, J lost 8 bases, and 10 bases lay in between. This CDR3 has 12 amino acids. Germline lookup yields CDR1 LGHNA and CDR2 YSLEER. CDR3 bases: TGCGCCAGCAGCCATCCCAACGGGGGCTACACCTTC. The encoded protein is CASSHPNGGYTF.

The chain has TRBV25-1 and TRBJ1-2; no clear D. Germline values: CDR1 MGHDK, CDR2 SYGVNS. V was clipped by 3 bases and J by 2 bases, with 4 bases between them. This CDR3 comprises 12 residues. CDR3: CASSDRNYGYTF. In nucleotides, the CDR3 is TGTGCCAGCAGTGACAGGAACTATGGCTACACCTTC.

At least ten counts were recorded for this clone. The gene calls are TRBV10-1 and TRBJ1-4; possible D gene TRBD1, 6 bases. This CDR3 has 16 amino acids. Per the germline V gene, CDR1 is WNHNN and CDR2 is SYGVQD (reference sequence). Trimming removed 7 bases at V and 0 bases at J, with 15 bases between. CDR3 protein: CASISPGDPTNEKLFF. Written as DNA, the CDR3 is TGCGCCAGCATTTCCCCAGGGGACCCAACTAATGAAAAACTGTTTTTT.

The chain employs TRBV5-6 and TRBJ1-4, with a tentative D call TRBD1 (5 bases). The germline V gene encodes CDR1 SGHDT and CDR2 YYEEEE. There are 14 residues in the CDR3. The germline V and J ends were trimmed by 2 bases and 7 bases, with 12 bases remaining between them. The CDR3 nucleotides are TGTGCCAGCAGCTTTGGGTGGGGCGGTGAAAAACTGTTTTTT. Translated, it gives CASSFGWGGEKLFF.

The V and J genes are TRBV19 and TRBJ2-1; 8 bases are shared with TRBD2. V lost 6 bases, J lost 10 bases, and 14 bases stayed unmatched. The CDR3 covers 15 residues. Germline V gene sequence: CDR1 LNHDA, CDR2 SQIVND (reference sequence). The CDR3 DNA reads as TGTGCCAGTAGACCCCCAGCGGGGGCCCTTATGGAGCAGTTCTTC. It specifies CASRPPAGALMEQFF.

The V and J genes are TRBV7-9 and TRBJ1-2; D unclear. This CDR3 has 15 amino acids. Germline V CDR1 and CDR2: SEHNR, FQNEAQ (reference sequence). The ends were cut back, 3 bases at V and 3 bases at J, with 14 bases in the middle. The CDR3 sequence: CASSFQEEADYGYTF. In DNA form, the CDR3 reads TGTGCCAGCAGCTTCCAGGAGGAAGCGGACTATGGCTACACCTTC.